A single sample is the source of the 19 T cell receptor beta chains below, sequenced in a study of blood T cell repertoires in COVID-19. The protocol was immunoSEQ multiplex PCR, while the TCRdb copy is restricted to in-frame clones and leaves out a portion. Seen here are 200,000 to 300,000 clones, around 85% observed once, and the top ten hold 5.5% to 6.5%. Sequencing was carried out using peripheral blood. These receptors originate from a man aged 60-69 years with acute or convalescent COVID-19.

J is TRBJ2-5 and V is TRBV3-1 (or the pseudogene TRBV3-2); no clear D gene. V lost 0 bases and J 7 bases, leaving 6 bases between the germline ends. Germline CDR1 is LGHDT and CDR2 is YNNKEL (reference sequence). This CDR3 has 12 residues. CDR3 coding DNA: TGTGCCAGCAGCCAAGATTACTGGACCCAGTACTTC. It specifies CASSQDYWTQYF.

The rearrangement joins TRBV11-1 to TRBJ2-1; TRBD1 matches 9 bases. CDR1 is SGHAT, CDR2 FQDESV, per germline (reference sequence). The J segment lost 15 bases and the V segment lost 2 bases, leaving 8 bases of the junction unmatched. The CDR3 consists of 13 residues. The CDR3 reads CASSLTEGQGSFF. CDR3 DNA sequence: TGTGCCAGCAGCTTAACGGAGGGACAGGGTTCGTTCTTC.

In DNA form, the CDR3 reads TGCGCCAGCAGCCGGAGGACCGGGACAGAGCTCTACGAGCAGTACTTC. Translating it yields CASSRRTGTELYEQYF. V is TRBV23-1 and J is TRBJ2-7, with 7 bases that match TRBD1. TRBV23-1 is recorded as an ORF, its role being uncertain. The CDR3 length is 16 residues. V lost 6 bases to trimming and J lost 3 bases; unmatched junction nucleotides: 14.

The chain recombines TRBV28 with TRBJ1-5; D call uncertain. Between the trimmed V and J ends, which lost 6 bases and 0 bases, there was a span of 3 bases. Germline values: CDR1 MDHEN, CDR2 SYDVKM. The CDR3 has 12 residues. As DNA, the CDR3 is TGTGCCAGCAGATATAGCAATCAGCCCCAGCATTTT. Its translation: CASRYSNQPQHF.

The chain carries TRBV7-3 and TRBJ1-6; perhaps TRBD1 as D (5 bases). This CDR3 region has 13 residues. Trimming shortened V by 2 bases and J by 9 bases, and 8 bases separated the two germline ends. Germline V gives CDR1 SGHTA, CDR2 FQGTGA. The CDR3 sequence is CASSLQGSSPLHF. The CDR3 bases are TGTGCCAGCAGCTTACAGGGTAGTTCACCCCTCCACTTT.

The rearrangement joins TRBV12-5 to TRBJ2-7, with 7 bases identical to TRBD2. After removal of 2 bases from V and 5 bases from J, the junction contained 12 bases not matched to a gene. Germline loops: CDR1 LGHNT, CDR2 FRNRAP. The CDR3 covers 16 residues. The CDR3 DNA follows: TGTGCTAGTGGTTTGCCCGATTCCCAGCGGGAAGACGAGCAGTACTTC. Its protein product is CASGLPDSQREDEQYF.

The chain joins TRBV19 to TRBJ2-5; D is ambiguous. The CDR3 is made up of 14 amino acids. Trimming took 5 bases from V and 1 from J, leaving 11 bases between them. CDR1 and CDR2 (germline): LNHDA, SQIVND (reference sequence). The CDR3 reads CASSVTAAQETQYF. The CDR3 bases are TGTGCCAGTAGTGTCACAGCCGCCCAAGAGACCCAGTACTTC.

This chain connects TRBV4-2 to TRBJ2-5; 15 positions agree with TRBD2. Losses at the gene ends were 3 bases for V and 1 base for J; bases not matched to a gene: 9. This CDR3 contains 19 residues. CDR1 is LGHNA and CDR2 is YNFKEQ in the germline V gene. CDR3 region: CASSQAGLAGGSGQETQYF. CDR3 nucleotide sequence: TGTGCCAGCAGCCAGGCAGGACTAGCGGGAGGGAGTGGCCAAGAGACCCAGTACTTC.

This chain links TRBV29-1 with TRBJ2-5, with TRBD1 as a possible D gene (6 bases). Trimming shortened V by 6 bases and J by 1 base, and 21 bases separated the two germline ends. The CDR3 has 16 amino acids. Germline assignment: CDR1 SQVTM and CDR2 ANQGSEA. This chain's CDR3 is CSVSPNSIGGQETQYF. DNA for the CDR3: TGCAGCGTCTCACCAAATAGCATAGGGGGCCAAGAGACCCAGTACTTC.

The V and J genes are TRBV7-3 and TRBJ2-2; 8 nucleotides align to TRBD1. This CDR3 contains 17 residues. V shed 2 bases and J 7 bases; nucleotides not matched to a gene: 12. Germline CDR1 is SGHTA and CDR2 is FQGTGA. In nucleotides, the CDR3 is TGTGCCAGCAGCTTATCCCTAAGAAGACAGGGGTTCGGGGAGCTGTTTTTT. Protein product: CASSLSLRRQGFGELFF.

This chain connects TRBV6-6 to TRBJ2-1; D remains unclear. V lost 2 bases to trimming and J lost 0 bases, with 5 bases between them. Germline CDR1 MNHNY, CDR2 SVGAGI (reference sequence). The CDR3 loop spans 14 amino acids. The CDR3 sequence: CASSYANSYNEQFF. The DNA for the CDR3 is TGTGCCAGCAGTTACGCTAACTCCTACAATGAGCAGTTCTTC.

The chain is built from TRBV7-2 and TRBJ2-7; TRBD1 agrees at 8 bases. Germline V CDR1 and CDR2: SGHTA, FQGNSA. CDR3 length: 15 amino acids. V lost 3 bases and J lost 0; bases outside the gene matches: 4. The CDR3 sequence is CASSFRDRSSYEQYF. The CDR3 coding sequence is TGTGCCAGCAGCTTCAGGGACAGGAGCTCCTACGAGCAGTACTTC.

This clone was observed a single time. V usage is TRBV12-3 or TRBV12-4 and J usage is TRBJ2-5, with D tentatively TRBD2 (5 bases). V dropped 5 bases and J dropped 4 bases, with 8 bases sitting between them. The CDR3 runs to 12 residues. Written as DNA, the CDR3 is TGTGCCAGCAGTCGAGGGTTAGAGACCCAGTACTTC. Translation: CASSRGLETQYF.

The chain couples TRBV18 to TRBJ1-4; 7 nucleotides agree with TRBD1. Unmatched junction bases numbered 9, after V lost 5 bases and J lost 3 bases. The V gene's germline CDR1 is KGHSH and CDR2 LQKENI. The CDR3 runs 16 residues. The CDR3 loop is CASSRTGRAANEKLFF. The CDR3 region has the DNA TGTGCCAGCTCAAGGACAGGCCGGGCGGCTAATGAAAAACTGTTTTTT.

The genes are TRBV3-1 (or the pseudogene TRBV3-2) and TRBJ2-6; TRBD1 is a possible D gene (5 bases). This CDR3 comprises 15 residues. V lost 5 bases to trimming and J lost 2 bases, with 10 bases between them. In germline, CDR1 is LGHDT, CDR2 YNNKEL (reference sequence). DNA of the CDR3: TGTGCCAGCAGCGCCCAGGGTACTGGGGCCAACGTCCTGACTTTC. It specifies CASSAQGTGANVLTF.

The rearrangement links TRBV15 to TRBJ2-1, with D possibly TRBD2 on 5 matching bases. The CDR3 loop spans 14 amino acids. Germline values: CDR1 LNHNV, CDR2 YYDKDF (reference sequence). The V and J ends lost 0 bases and 8 bases respectively, with 11 bases between them. The CDR3 sequence: CATSRDQWEYEQFF. DNA for the CDR3: TGTGCCACCAGCAGAGATCAGTGGGAGTATGAGCAGTTCTTC.

This chain joins TRBV13 and TRBJ2-1; D perhaps matches TRBD2 (6 bases). Germline V gives CDR1 PRHDT, CDR2 FYEKMQ (reference sequence). CDR3 length equals 14 residues. With 0 bases removed from V and 8 bases from J, the gap between germline ends came to 11 bases. The CDR3 region has the DNA TGTGCCAGCAGCTTAGGCCGGCGGGACCATGAGCAGTTCTTC. Its protein is CASSLGRRDHEQFF.

This chain links TRBV30 with TRBJ2-1; weak D call: TRBD2 (5 bases). The ends were cut back, 2 bases at V and 8 bases at J, with 16 bases in the middle. The CDR3 has 14 residues. Germline CDR1 GTSNPN, CDR2 SVGIG (reference sequence). CDR3 DNA: TGTGCCTGGAGTCCCAGTAGCGTGTGGGATGAGCAGTTCTTC. Protein sequence: CAWSPSSVWDEQFF.

The chain joins TRBV2 to TRBJ1-5; TRBD1 agrees at 7 bases. The ends lost 8 bases at V and 2 bases at J; junction bases unmatched: 6. CDR1 and CDR2 (germline): SNHLY, FYNNEI. The CDR3 is 14 residues long. The chain's CDR3 is CASGLTGGNQPQHF. CDR3 coding DNA: TGTGCCAGCGGCCTAACAGGGGGCAATCAGCCCCAGCATTTT.